This is a list of T cell receptor beta chains from one sample in a study of tissue T cells after allogeneic stem cell transplantation. Generated by immunoSEQ multiplex PCR, the TCRdb table keeps only in-frame clones and is missing some. Of 6,000 to 9,500 clones in the sample, more than 60% are singletons; the top ten hold about 15%. This material consisted of skin, taken at autopsy. The source is a male patient over 55 with steroid-refractory graft-versus-host disease after an allogeneic stem cell transplant. Some T cells may have originated in the graft donor. CDR3s include the opening cysteine and the closing phenylalanine or tryptophan. The D gene is left open where the match is weak. Expanded clones are given a class, and other clones once, few, many or no size at all.

d_call,clone_size,v_call,j_call,cdr3_aa,cdr3_nt
.,.,TRBV28,TRBJ1-3,CASSFPGQSLVSGNTIYF,TGTGCCAGCAGTTTTCCCGGACAGAGCCTAGTTTCTGGAAACACCATATATTTT
.,.,TRBV7-8,TRBJ2-3,CASSLVVFKVGVGTDTQYF,TGTGCCAGCAGCTTAGTGGTTTTTAAGGTGGGGGTCGGCACAGATACGCAGTATTTT
.,.,TRBV10-3,TRBJ2-7,CAISDSPYEQYF,TGTGCCATCAGTGACAGCCCCTACGAGCAGTACTTC
.,.,TRBV27,TRBJ2-2,CASSPVGGLDTGELFF,TGTGCCAGCAGCCCGGTAGGAGGATTGGACACCGGGGAGCTGTTTTTT
TRBD1,.,TRBV6-5,TRBJ1-2,CASSLVTGAGGYTF,TGTGCCAGCAGCCTTGTGACAGGGGCTGGTGGCTACACCTTC
.,.,TRBV10-3,TRBJ1-3,CAIRGPGAGGNTIYF,TGTGCCATCAGAGGTCCCGGGGCGGGAGGAAACACCATATATTTT
TRBD1,.,TRBV10-3,TRBJ1-4,CAISGQGRANEKLFF,TGTGCCATCAGTGGACAGGGGCGCGCTAATGAAAAACTGTTTTTT
.,.,TRBV9,TRBJ1-2,CASSVGIQLNYGYTF,TGTGCCAGCAGCGTAGGAATACAGTTGAACTATGGCTACACCTTC
.,.,TRBV5-1,TRBJ1-1,CASSLGGGILSEAFF,TGCGCCAGCAGCTTGGGTGGGGGGATTCTCTCTGAAGCTTTCTTT
TRBD2,.,TRBV10-3,TRBJ2-1,CAISAGTSGYNEQFF,TGTGCCATCAGCGCCGGGACTAGCGGGTACAATGAGCAGTTCTTC
TRBD2,once,TRBV4-1,TRBJ2-5,CASSQGLGRGEETQYF,TGCGCCAGCAGCCAAGGGCTGGGGAGGGGAGAAGAGACCCAGTACTTC
.,.,TRBV5-8,TRBJ2-2,CASSFPTEGRDTGELFF,TGTGCCAGCAGCTTCCCTACCGAGGGGCGTGACACCGGGGAGCTGTTTTTT
.,.,TRBV30,TRBJ1-5,CAWSAKGHQPQHF,TGTGCCTGGAGTGCTAAGGGGCATCAGCCCCAGCATTTT
TRBD1,.,TRBV19,TRBJ1-3,CASSTWTGVAGNTIYF,TGTGCCAGTAGTACTTGGACAGGGGTGGCTGGAAACACCATATATTTT
.,.,TRBV3-1/TRBV3-2,TRBJ1-1,CASSQGGHPTGQAFF,TGTGCCAGCAGCCAAGGTGGACATCCGACGGGACAAGCTTTCTTT
TRBD1,.,TRBV7-9,TRBJ2-7,CASSPQGASYEQYF,TGTGCCAGCAGCCCTCAGGGGGCGTCCTACGAGCAGTACTTC